A single sample is the source of the 21 T cell receptor beta chains below, sequenced in a study of cytomegalovirus exposure and HLA in healthy donors. Clones were sequenced by immunoSEQ multiplex PCR, and TCRdb holds only the in-frame ones, with some missing. The data contain hundreds of thousands of clones, around four fifths of them seen just once; the ten biggest clones take up roughly 5.4%. Specimen: PBMCs. Receptors originate from a woman aged 18-30 years in good health and CMV-seronegative.

In DNA, the CDR3 is TGTGCCAGCAGCTCGGTAGCGTATCGCTACGAGCAGTACTTC. Its translation is CASSSVAYRYEQYF. The chain carries TRBV5-6 and TRBJ2-7, with TRBD2 as a possible D gene (5 bases). The V end was cut by 3 bases, the J end by 3 bases, with 13 bases between. Per germline, CDR1 SGHDT and CDR2 YYEEEE. The CDR3 is 14 residues long.

The rearrangement joins TRBV6-1 to TRBJ1-2, with D unresolved. V gave up 1 base and J gave up 3 bases, with 9 bases separating them. Germline CDR1 and CDR2: MNHNS and SASEGT. The CDR3 is 14 amino acids. In DNA form, the CDR3 reads TGTGCCAGCAGTGAAGGACTCGCGGACTATGGCTACACCTTC. Translation: CASSEGLADYGYTF.

The V call is TRBV4-1, the J call TRBJ1-1, with D perhaps matching TRBD1 (5 bases). V was shortened by 4 bases and J by 4 bases, with 13 bases between the two germline ends. The CDR3 has 14 residues. Germline assignment: CDR1 MGHRA and CDR2 YSYEKL. CDR3 in amino acids: CASSPWGELTEAFF. The CDR3 bases are TGCGCCAGCAGCCCCTGGGGGGAGCTCACTGAAGCTTTCTTT.

This clone was seen a single time. The chain recombines TRBV27 with TRBJ1-2; 8 positions agree with TRBD1. Germline V gene sequence: CDR1 MNHEY, CDR2 SMNVEV (reference sequence). J lost 5 bases, V lost 6 bases, and 11 bases had no gene match. This CDR3 comprises 15 residues. CDR3 nucleotides: TGTGCCAGCAGCCCCCTGGGGACAGGAGTTTATGGCTACACCTTC. It encodes CASSPLGTGVYGYTF.

The table lists this clone with a count of one. This sequence joins TRBV25-1 and TRBJ1-5; D unresolved. V was cut by 6 bases and J by 3 bases, with 12 bases left in between. CDR1 is MGHDK and CDR2 is SYGVNS in the germline V gene. This CDR3 has 14 residues. This CDR3 reads CASSEGKYNQPQHF. CDR3 DNA: TGTGCCAGCAGCGAAGGGAAGTACAATCAGCCCCAGCATTTT.

V is TRBV30 and J is TRBJ2-4; 12 bases agree with TRBD2. This CDR3 comprises 17 residues. The junction had 12 bases not matched to a gene; V was cut back by 2 bases and J by 7 bases. Germline values: CDR1 GTSNPN, CDR2 SVGIG (reference sequence). The CDR3 bases are TGTGCCTGGAGTTATCAGGCTAGCGGGGGGGTACGGAACATTCAGTACTTC. Residues: CAWSYQASGGVRNIQYF.

This clone was seen once. The CDR3 DNA reads TGTGCCAGCTCACCACCAACGCAGCACTACGAGCAGTACTTC. Translation: CASSPPTQHYEQYF. The chain uses TRBV18 and TRBJ2-7, with D hard to call. The length of the CDR3 is 14 residues. Germline values: CDR1 KGHSH, CDR2 LQKENI. With 0 bases removed from V and 3 bases from J, the gap between germline ends came to 9 bases.

The chain recombines TRBV27 with TRBJ2-1, with TRBD1 matching over 10 bases. Trimming took 6 bases from V and 3 from J; bases not matched to a gene: 5. The CDR3 covers 15 residues. The germline V gene has CDR1 MNHEY and CDR2 SMNVEV (reference sequence). In nucleotides, the CDR3 is TGTGCCAGCAGCCTGGGACAGGGGTACTACAATGAGCAGTTCTTC. It specifies CASSLGQGYYNEQFF.

This clone came up a few times. For the CDR3, the DNA is TGTGCCAGCACCGGAGGACAGAACTTTCATGGCTACACCTTC. As protein: CASTGGQNFHGYTF. The gene calls are TRBV2 and TRBJ1-2, with D possibly matching TRBD1 (6 bases). Germline CDR1 reads SNHLY; CDR2 reads FYNNEI. Between the trimmed V and J ends, which lost 7 bases and 6 bases, there was a span of 18 bases. The CDR3 is 14 amino acids.

This clone was seen only a few times. The chain is built from TRBV10-3 and TRBJ2-7; 9 nucleotides match TRBD1. There are 12 residues in the CDR3. After removal of 6 bases from V and 6 bases from J, the junction contained 3 bases not matched to a gene. Germline CDR1 and CDR2: ENHRY and SYGVKD. CDR3 coding DNA: TGTGCCATCAGGCAGACAGGGGGCGAGCAGTACTTC. It codes for CAIRQTGGEQYF.

The table lists this clone with many counts. The chain carries TRBV30 and TRBJ1-2; D uncertain. The CDR3 runs 16 residues. CDR1 and CDR2 (germline): GTSNPN, SVGIG (reference sequence). The V end lost 3 bases, the J end lost 2 bases, and 19 bases lay between the germline ends. The CDR3 protein is CAWRNPGGSANYGYTF. In DNA form, the CDR3 reads TGTGCCTGGAGGAATCCGGGCGGGAGTGCAAACTATGGCTACACCTTC.

The V gene is TRBV2, the J gene TRBJ1-1; D call uncertain. In germline, CDR1 is SNHLY, CDR2 FYNNEI. This CDR3 contains 13 residues. V dropped 7 bases and J dropped 6 bases, with 15 bases sitting between them. CDR3: CASTPYTVPEAFF. CDR3 DNA: TGTGCCAGCACCCCCTATACGGTGCCTGAAGCTTTCTTT.

The V call is TRBV28, the J call TRBJ1-1; D call uncertain. This CDR3 has 16 residues. Trimming shortened V by 0 bases and J by 6 bases, and 17 bases separated the two germline ends. Per the germline V gene, CDR1 is MDHEN and CDR2 is SYDVKM. The CDR3 protein is CASSLWDVFGKAEAFF. The CDR3 nucleotides are TGTGCCAGCAGTTTATGGGACGTCTTCGGTAAGGCTGAAGCTTTCTTT.

The CDR3: CASSTAPSGMGYEQYF. As DNA, the CDR3 is TGCGCCAGCAGTACCGCCCCTAGCGGGATGGGTTACGAGCAGTACTTC. The chain employs TRBV5-1 and TRBJ2-7; 9 bases agree with TRBD2. This CDR3 spans 16 amino acids. V gave up 5 bases and J gave up 4 bases; unmatched junction bases: 13. The germline V gene has CDR1 SGHRS and CDR2 YFSETQ.

The chain links TRBV28 to TRBJ2-1; possibly TRBD1 for D (6 bases). From germline, CDR1 is MDHEN and CDR2 SYDVKM. Between the trimmed V and J ends, which lost 9 bases and 6 bases, there was a span of 18 bases. This CDR3 has 14 residues. The chain's CDR3 is CASTTVSGVNEQFF. DNA for the CDR3: TGTGCCAGTACGACAGTTTCAGGGGTCAATGAGCAGTTCTTC.

The chain carries TRBV30 and TRBJ1-3; weak D call: TRBD1 (6 bases). The germline gives CDR1 GTSNPN, CDR2 SVGIG (reference sequence). The CDR3 sequence is 16 residues long. Trimming removed 0 bases at V and 8 bases at J, with 20 bases between. The CDR3: CAWSVGFGQTGDTIYF. The DNA for the CDR3 is TGTGCCTGGAGTGTAGGATTCGGACAGACGGGGGACACCATATATTTT.

The rearrangement links TRBV28 to TRBJ1-1; weak D call: TRBD1 (5 bases). The V gene's germline CDR1 is MDHEN and CDR2 SYDVKM. This CDR3 is 14 amino acids long. The V end was cut by 7 bases, the J end by 5 bases, with 17 bases between. The CDR3 sequence: CASILDRGHTEAFF. In DNA, the CDR3 is TGTGCCAGCATCCTCGACAGAGGTCATACTGAAGCTTTCTTT.

The genes are TRBV7-2 and TRBJ1-2; weak D call: TRBD1 (5 bases). Germline V gene data show CDR1 as SGHTA and CDR2 as FQGNSA. The CDR3 is 13 residues long. The germline V and J ends were trimmed by 5 bases and 5 bases, with 12 bases remaining between them. The chain's CDR3 is CASSRDSTYGYTF. CDR3 bases: TGTGCCAGCAGCCGCGACAGTACTTATGGCTACACCTTC.

The chain uses TRBV5-4 and TRBJ2-3; TRBD1 is a possible D gene (6 bases). From germline, CDR1 is SGHNT and CDR2 YYREEE (reference sequence). This CDR3 is 14 amino acids long. Trimming left V 4 bases short and J 9 bases short, with 18 bases between. CDR3 nucleotide sequence: TGTGCCAGCAGCCCCGATTCAACTGGGGGCACGCAGTATTTT. It codes for CASSPDSTGGTQYF.

The chain recombines TRBV14 with TRBJ2-5; D gene unclear. Per the germline V gene, CDR1 is SGHDN and CDR2 is FVKESK. The CDR3 sequence is 14 residues long. The V end was cut by 5 bases, the J end by 5 bases, with 15 bases between. This CDR3 is CASSSSPHGETQYF. CDR3 nucleotides: TGTGCCAGCAGCTCCTCCCCCCACGGGGAGACCCAGTACTTC.

This rearrangement joins TRBV7-3 to TRBJ2-2; 8 nucleotides align to TRBD1. The length of the CDR3 is 14 residues. Germline CDR1 SGHTA, CDR2 FQGTGA. J lost 7 bases, V lost 2 bases, and 3 bases had no gene match. The CDR3 DNA reads as TGTGCCAGCAGCTTATCAGGGGGCAACGGGGAGCTGTTTTTT. Translation: CASSLSGGNGELFF.